What follows are 8 T cell receptor beta chains derived from one specimen sequenced in a study of T cells in Graves' hyperthyroidism and ophthalmopathy (dated by TCRdb to between 2018 and 2021). The library was produced with multiplex PCR. Sequencing was carried out with an Illumina HiSeq 2000. Amplification of TCR beta CDR3 regions was carried out from RNA transcripts. The first round of RT-PCR for the TCR CDR3 was performed with the HTBI primer set and the Qiagen OneStep RT-PCR kit. Through fastp at Q25 and MiXCR, TCRdb rebuilt clones from the public reads, retaining in-frame beta chains. Entries that share a CDR3 protein sequence are merged under the most common genes and DNA. This sample comprises under 550,000 distinct CDR3 sequences, roughly an eighth of them detected only once. About 5% of the sample comes from the top ten. Sequencing input: blood. Source of these receptors: a woman younger than 30 with Graves' hyperthyroidism.

The count of this clonotype is one. V is TRBV7-2 and J is TRBJ2-1, with TRBD2 matching over 9 bases. The CDR3 runs 15 residues. Germline CDR1 SGHTA, CDR2 FQGNSA. The V segment lost 2 bases and the J segment 9 bases; nucleotides outside the gene matches: 8. The CDR3 is CASSLPLAGSGEQFF. The CDR3 DNA reads as TGTGCCAGCAGCTTACCCCTAGCGGGAAGCGGTGAGCAGTTCTTC. The variable domain in full, completed from reference TRBV7-2 and TRBJ2-1, reads GAGVSQSPSNKVTEKGKDVELRCDPISGHTALYWYRQSLGQGLEFLIYFQGNSAPDKSGLPSDRFSAERTGGSVSTLTIQRTQQEDSAVYLCASSLPLAGSGEQFFGPGTRLTVL.

This clonotype has ten or more counts. V and J are TRBV30 and TRBJ2-2; 7 bases align to TRBD2. In germline, CDR1 is GTSNPN, CDR2 SVGIG (reference sequence). The CDR3 loop spans 16 amino acids. Losses at the gene ends were 0 bases for V and 4 bases for J; bases not matched to a gene: 8. CDR3 amino acids: CAWSVLAGVSTGELFF. The DNA for the CDR3 is TGTGCCTGGAGTGTACTCGCGGGAGTGAGCACCGGGGAGCTGTTTTTT.

This clonotype showed up many times. The chain joins TRBV28 to TRBJ1-4, with 8 bases aligning to TRBD1. Germline CDR1 is MDHEN and CDR2 is SYDVKM. Trimming at V came to 5 bases and at J to 7 bases, leaving 9 bases not matched to a gene. This CDR3 is 15 amino acids long. In DNA form, the CDR3 reads TGTGCCAGCAGTCCCATGGACAGGGCGGGTGAAAAACTGTTTTTT. Protein: CASSPMDRAGEKLFF.

This clonotype occurred many times. The chain recombines TRBV12-3 or TRBV12-4 with TRBJ2-2; no clear D gene. The CDR3 runs 12 residues. V was trimmed by 7 bases and J by 8 bases, leaving 11 bases between them. This chain's CDR3 is CASTDGAGELFF. CDR3 nucleotides: TGTGCCAGCACCGACGGTGCGGGGGAGCTGTTTTTT.

V gene TRBV4-2 combines with J gene TRBJ2-5; TRBD1 or TRBD2 may be the D gene (5 bases each). Germline loops: CDR1 LGHNA, CDR2 YNFKEQ. CDR3 length equals 14 residues. Deletions cut 3 bases from V and 4 bases from J, with 12 bases between. The CDR3 protein is CASSQDRGRETQYF. DNA for the CDR3: TGTGCCAGCAGCCAGGACCGGGGCCGAGAGACCCAGTACTTC.

CDR3 sequence (DNA): TGTGCCAGCAGTGAAGAGGGGACAGGGGCCGGCGGCACTGAAGCTTTCTTT. This codes for CASSEEGTGAGGTEAFF. The chain combines TRBV2 with TRBJ1-1; 10 bases are shared with TRBD1. Trimming removed 1 base from V and 4 bases from J; junction bases left unmatched: 9. Germline values: CDR1 SNHLY, CDR2 FYNNEI. CDR3 length equals 17 residues.

The rearrangement links TRBV20-1 to TRBJ2-5; 10 bases map to TRBD2. Per germline, CDR1 DFQATT and CDR2 SNEGSKA (reference sequence). V trimming: 3 bases; J trimming: 5 bases; junction bases outside the gene matches: 3. The CDR3 runs 13 residues. CDR3 sequence (DNA): TGCAGTGCTAGTCTAGCGGGAGTGGAGACCCAGTACTTC. Protein product: CSASLAGVETQYF.

The rearrangement joins TRBV10-2 to TRBJ2-7; TRBD2 matches 15 bases. V trimming: 7 bases; J trimming: 6 bases; junction bases outside the gene matches: 4. Germline CDR1 is WSHSY and CDR2 is SAAADI. CDR3 length: 14 residues. In DNA form, the CDR3 reads TGCGCCAGCATTCCGGGACTAGCGGGAGGCGAGCAGTACTTC. Translation: CASIPGLAGGEQYF.